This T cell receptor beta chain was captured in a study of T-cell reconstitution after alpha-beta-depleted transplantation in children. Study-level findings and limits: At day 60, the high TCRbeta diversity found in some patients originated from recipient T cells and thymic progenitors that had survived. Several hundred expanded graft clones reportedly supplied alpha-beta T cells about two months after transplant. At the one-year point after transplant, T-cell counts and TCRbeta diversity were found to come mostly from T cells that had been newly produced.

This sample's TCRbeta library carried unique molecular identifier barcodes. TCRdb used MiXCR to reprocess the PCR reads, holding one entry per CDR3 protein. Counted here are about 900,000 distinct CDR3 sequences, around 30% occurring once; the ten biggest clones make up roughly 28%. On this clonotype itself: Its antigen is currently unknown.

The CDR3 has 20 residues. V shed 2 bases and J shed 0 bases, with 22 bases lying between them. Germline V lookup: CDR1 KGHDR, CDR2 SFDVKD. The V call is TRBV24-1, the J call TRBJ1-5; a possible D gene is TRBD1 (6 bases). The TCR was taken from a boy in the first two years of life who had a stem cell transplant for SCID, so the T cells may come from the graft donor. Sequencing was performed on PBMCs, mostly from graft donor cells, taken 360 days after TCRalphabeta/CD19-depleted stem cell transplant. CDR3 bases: TGTGCCACCAGTGATTCTCGGACAGTCGGCACGGGGGTTAGCAATCAGCCCCAGCATTTT. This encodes CATSDSRTVGTGVSNQPQHF.